The sequence of this T cell receptor (beta chain) was determined in a study of blood T cells in healthy people across ages. Study-wide results and limits: It was not known whether donors were CMV positive (a possible confounder of expanded clonotype changes).

Each sample gave at least 7 million isolated PBMCs. The use of a sample-barcoded 5' primer and a J-beta primer mix characterized a second PCR of about 6 to 11 cycles. Each of the cDNA molecules was tagged by a template-switch adaptor with 12 random nucleotides. Each CDR3 protein gets one entry after TCRdb re-called the 5' RACE reads with MiXCR. The sample carries more than 500,000 distinct CDR3 sequences, about 27% recorded once. Germline-derived CDR1 and CDR2 are MNHEY and SVGEGT. Trimming cost V 5 bases and J 0 bases; bases outside gene matches: 20. The CDR3 is made up of 20 amino acids. A remark on this clonotype: Its target is unknown.

The sample also formed part of further work on T cells of mothers and their children. From that paper: For the second PCR, the M1S primer put in sample barcodes and 2-4 random nucleotides.

The specimen was blood. This sequence was found in a boy under 10 years old in good health. This chain joins TRBV6-2 or TRBV6-3 and TRBJ1-1; 8 bases align to TRBD1. The CDR3 DNA follows: TGTGCCAGCAGTACGCGCAACTCTTTACAGGGGGAAGTGGTGAACACTGAAGCTTTCTTT. It is translated as CASSTRNSLQGEVVNTEAFF.